What follows are 4 T cell receptor beta chains derived from one specimen sequenced in a study of molecular identifiers for immune sequencing clone quantification. TCRdb re-called the PCR reads with MiXCR, one entry per CDR3 protein. The sample holds 70,000 to 95,000 distinct CDR3 sequences, roughly 19% seen once. Source material: naive CD8+ T cells from blood, with Jurkat cell RNA spiked in. Subset here: FACS-sorted CD8+CD4-CCR7+CD45RA+ naive T cells. All receptors derive from a human donor in good health. Some libraries in this study had Jurkat cell RNA spiked in.

Many counts were recorded for this clonotype. This chain connects TRBV12-3 or TRBV12-4 to TRBJ2-1, with D perhaps assigned TRBD1 or TRBD2 (5 bases each). V gave up 8 bases and J gave up 9 bases, with 17 bases separating them. The CDR3 extends over 13 amino acids. In nucleotides, the CDR3 is TGTGCCAGCGGGGACCCCAACTATGCTGAGCAGTTCTTC. Encoded protein: CASGDPNYAEQFF.

As regards this clonotype: This clone may be a read error of a much larger clone one base away. The chain employs TRBV5-3 and TRBJ1-1; D might be TRBD1 (6 bases). TRBV5-3 is treated as an ORF (open reading frame) with a function not yet certain. CDR3 length: 14 residues. CDR3 in amino acids: CASSPPGGFTEVFF. The CDR3 nucleotides are TGTGCCAGCAGCCCTCCTGGGGGCTTCACTGAAGTTTTCTTT.

This clonotype was picked up many times. This chain links TRBV5-5 with TRBJ1-4; TRBD1 matches 7 bases. The CDR3 is made up of 17 amino acids. Germline V gene lookup returns CDR1 SGHKS and CDR2 YYEKEE (reference sequence). The V gene end was trimmed by 4 bases and the J gene end by 0 bases; junction bases not matched to a gene: 9. The CDR3 spells CASSPRGTAATNEKLFF. The DNA for the CDR3 is TGTGCCAGCAGCCCAAGAGGGACAGCAGCAACTAATGAAAAACTGTTTTTT. Variable domain in full (rest from reference TRBV5-5 and TRBJ1-4): DAGVTQSPTHLIKTRGQQVTLRCSPISGHKSVSWYQQVLGQGPQFIFQYYEKEERGRGNFPDRFSARQFPNYSSELNVNALLLGDSALYLCASSPRGTAATNEKLFFGSGTQLSVL.

This clonotype appeared many times. The chain recombines TRBV28 with TRBJ2-7, with D possibly being TRBD1 (6 bases). The CDR3 spans 12 residues. CDR1 and CDR2 (germline): MDHEN, SYDVKM. V dropped 2 bases and J dropped 5 bases, with 7 bases sitting between them. CDR3 nucleotide sequence: TGTGCCAGCAGTTTAACAGGGAACGAGCAGTACTTC. As protein: CASSLTGNEQYF.